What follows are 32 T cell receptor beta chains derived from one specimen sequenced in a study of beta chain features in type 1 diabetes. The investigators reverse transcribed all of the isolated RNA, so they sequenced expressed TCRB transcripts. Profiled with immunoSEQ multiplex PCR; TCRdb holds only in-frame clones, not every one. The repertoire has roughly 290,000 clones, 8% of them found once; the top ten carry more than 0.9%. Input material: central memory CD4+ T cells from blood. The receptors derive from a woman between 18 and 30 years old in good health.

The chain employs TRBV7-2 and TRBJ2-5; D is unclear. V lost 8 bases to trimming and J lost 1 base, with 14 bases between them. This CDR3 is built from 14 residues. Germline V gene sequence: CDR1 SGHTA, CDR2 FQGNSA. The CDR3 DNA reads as TGTGCCAGCCGCCCGGGTTTCGCCCAAGAGACCCAGTACTTC. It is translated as CASRPGFAQETQYF.

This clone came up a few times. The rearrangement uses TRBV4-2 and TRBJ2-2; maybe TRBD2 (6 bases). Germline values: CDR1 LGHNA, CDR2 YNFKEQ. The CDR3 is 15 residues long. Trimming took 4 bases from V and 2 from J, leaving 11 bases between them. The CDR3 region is CASSRRDDNTGELFF. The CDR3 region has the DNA TGTGCCAGCAGCCGGAGGGACGACAACACCGGGGAGCTGTTTTTT.

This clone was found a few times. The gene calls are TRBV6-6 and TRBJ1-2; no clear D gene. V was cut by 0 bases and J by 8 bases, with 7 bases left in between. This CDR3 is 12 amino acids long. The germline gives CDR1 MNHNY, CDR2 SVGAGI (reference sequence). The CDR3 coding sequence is TGTGCCAGCAGTTACTCGACGGGGGGCTACACCTTC. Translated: CASSYSTGGYTF.

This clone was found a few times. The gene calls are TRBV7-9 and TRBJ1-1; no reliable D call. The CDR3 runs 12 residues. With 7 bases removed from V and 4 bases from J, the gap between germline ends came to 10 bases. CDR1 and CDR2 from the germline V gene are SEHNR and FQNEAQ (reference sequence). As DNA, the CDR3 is TGTGCCAGCATGAGGGTGGTCACTGAAGCTTTCTTT. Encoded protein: CASMRVVTEAFF. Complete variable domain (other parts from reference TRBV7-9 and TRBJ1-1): DTGVSQNPRHKITKRGQNVTFRCDPISEHNRLYWYRQTLGQGPEFLTYFQNEAQLEKSRLLSDRFSAERPKGSFSTLEIQRTEQGDSAMYLCASMRVVTEAFFGQGTRLTVV.

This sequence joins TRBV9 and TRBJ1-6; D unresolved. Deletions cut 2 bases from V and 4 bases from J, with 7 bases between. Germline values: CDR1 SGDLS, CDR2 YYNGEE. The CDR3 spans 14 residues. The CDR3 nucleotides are TGTGCCAGCAGCGTCGGCCATTATAATTCACCCCTCCACTTT. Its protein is CASSVGHYNSPLHF. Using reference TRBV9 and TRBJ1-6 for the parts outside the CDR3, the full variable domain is DSGVTQTPKHLITATGQRVTLRCSPRSGDLSVYWYQQSLDQGLQFLIQYYNGEERAKGNILERFSAQQFPDLHSELNLSSLELGDSALYFCASSVGHYNSPLHFGNGTRLTVT.

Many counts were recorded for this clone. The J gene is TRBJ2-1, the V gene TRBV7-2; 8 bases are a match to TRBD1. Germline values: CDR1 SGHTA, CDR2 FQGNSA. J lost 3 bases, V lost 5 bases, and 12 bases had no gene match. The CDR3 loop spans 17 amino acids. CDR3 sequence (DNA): TGTGCCAGCAGCCCAGCGTTGGAGGACAGGGACTACAATGAGCAGTTCTTC. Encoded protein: CASSPALEDRDYNEQFF.

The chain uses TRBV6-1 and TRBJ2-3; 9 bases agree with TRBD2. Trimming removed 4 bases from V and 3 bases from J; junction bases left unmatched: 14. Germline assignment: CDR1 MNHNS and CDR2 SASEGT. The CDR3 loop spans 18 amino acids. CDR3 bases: TGTGCCAGCAGTGGACTTGGCGGGAGGGCCACCCTGACAGATACGCAGTATTTT. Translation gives CASSGLGGRATLTDTQYF.

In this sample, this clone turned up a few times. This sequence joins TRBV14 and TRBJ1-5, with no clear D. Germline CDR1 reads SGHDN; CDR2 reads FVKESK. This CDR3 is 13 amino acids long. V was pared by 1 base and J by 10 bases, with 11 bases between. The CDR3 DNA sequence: TGTGCCAGCAGCCAAGTGGGCTCCGGCCCCCAGCATTTT. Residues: CASSQVGSGPQHF.

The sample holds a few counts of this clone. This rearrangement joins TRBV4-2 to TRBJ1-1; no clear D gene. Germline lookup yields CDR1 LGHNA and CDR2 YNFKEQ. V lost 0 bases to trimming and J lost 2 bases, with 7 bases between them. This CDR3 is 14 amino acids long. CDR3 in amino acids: CASSQDNRNTEAFF. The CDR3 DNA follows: TGTGCCAGCAGCCAAGATAACAGAAACACTGAAGCTTTCTTT.

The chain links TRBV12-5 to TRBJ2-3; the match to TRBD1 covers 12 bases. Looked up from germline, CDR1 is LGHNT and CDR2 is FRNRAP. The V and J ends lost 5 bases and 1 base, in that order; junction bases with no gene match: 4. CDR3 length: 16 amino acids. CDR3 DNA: TGTGCTAGTGGTCGGGACAGGGGGCGAGGCACAGATACGCAGTATTTT. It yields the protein CASGRDRGRGTDTQYF.

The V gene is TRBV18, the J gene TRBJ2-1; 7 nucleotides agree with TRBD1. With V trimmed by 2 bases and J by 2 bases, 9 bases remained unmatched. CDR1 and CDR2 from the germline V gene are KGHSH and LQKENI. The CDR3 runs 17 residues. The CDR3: CASSPRLTGWAYNEQFF. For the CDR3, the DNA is TGTGCCAGCTCACCAAGACTGACAGGGTGGGCCTACAATGAGCAGTTCTTC.

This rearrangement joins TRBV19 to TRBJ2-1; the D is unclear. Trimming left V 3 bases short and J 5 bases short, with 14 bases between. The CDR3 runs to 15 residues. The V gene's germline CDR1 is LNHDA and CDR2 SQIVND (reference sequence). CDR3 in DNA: TGTGCCAGTAGTATTTGGGGTGAGACAAACAATGAGCAGTTCTTC. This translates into CASSIWGETNNEQFF. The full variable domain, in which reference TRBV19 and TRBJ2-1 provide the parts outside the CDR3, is DGGITQSPKYLFRKEGQNVTLSCEQNLNHDAMYWYRQDPGQGLRLIYYSQIVNDFQKGDIAEGYSVSREKKESFPLTVTSAQKNPTAFYLCASSIWGETNNEQFFGPGTRLTVL.

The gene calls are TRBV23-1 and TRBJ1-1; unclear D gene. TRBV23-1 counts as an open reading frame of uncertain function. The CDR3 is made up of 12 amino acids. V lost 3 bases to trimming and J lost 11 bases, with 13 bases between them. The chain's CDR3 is CASSQVLWRAFF. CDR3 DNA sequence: TGCGCCAGCAGTCAGGTACTTTGGAGGGCTTTCTTT.

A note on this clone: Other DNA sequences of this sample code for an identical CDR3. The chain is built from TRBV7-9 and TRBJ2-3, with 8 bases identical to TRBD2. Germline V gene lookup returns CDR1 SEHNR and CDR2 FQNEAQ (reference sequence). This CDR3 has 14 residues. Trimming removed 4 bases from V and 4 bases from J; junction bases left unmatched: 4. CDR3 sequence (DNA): TGTGCCAGCAGCTCGGGACTAGGGGCAGATACGCAGTATTTT. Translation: CASSSGLGADTQYF.

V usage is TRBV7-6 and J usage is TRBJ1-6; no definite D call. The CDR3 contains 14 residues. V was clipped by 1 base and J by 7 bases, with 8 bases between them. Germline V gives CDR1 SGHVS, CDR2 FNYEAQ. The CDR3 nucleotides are TGTGCCAGCAGCTTAGACACGGCCAATTCACCCCTCCACTTT. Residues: CASSLDTANSPLHF.

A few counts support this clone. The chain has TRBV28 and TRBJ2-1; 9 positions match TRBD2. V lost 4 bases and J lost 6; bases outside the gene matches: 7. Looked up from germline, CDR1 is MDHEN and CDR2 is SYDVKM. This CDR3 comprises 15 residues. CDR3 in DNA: TGTGCCAGCAGTTCAAGCGGGGGGCCCCTCAATGAGCAGTTCTTC. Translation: CASSSSGGPLNEQFF. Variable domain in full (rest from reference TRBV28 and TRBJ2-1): DVKVTQSSRYLVKRTGEKVFLECVQDMDHENMFWYRQDPGLGLRLIYFSYDVKMKEKGDIPEGYSVSREKKERFSLILESASTNQTSMYLCASSSSGGPLNEQFFGPGTRLTVL.

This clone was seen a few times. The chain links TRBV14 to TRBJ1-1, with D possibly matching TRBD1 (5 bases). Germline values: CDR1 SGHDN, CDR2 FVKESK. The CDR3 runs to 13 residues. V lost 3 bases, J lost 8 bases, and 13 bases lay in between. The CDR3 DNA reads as TGTGCCAGCAGCCAGGTCCGGTCAGGGGAAGCTTTCTTT. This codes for CASSQVRSGEAFF.

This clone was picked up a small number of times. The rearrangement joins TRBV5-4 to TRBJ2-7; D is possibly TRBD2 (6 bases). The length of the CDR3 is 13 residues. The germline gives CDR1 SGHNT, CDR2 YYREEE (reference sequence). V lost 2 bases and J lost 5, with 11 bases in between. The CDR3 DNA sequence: TGTGCCAGCAGCTTCCTCGGGAGCCACGAGCAGTACTTC. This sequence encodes CASSFLGSHEQYF.

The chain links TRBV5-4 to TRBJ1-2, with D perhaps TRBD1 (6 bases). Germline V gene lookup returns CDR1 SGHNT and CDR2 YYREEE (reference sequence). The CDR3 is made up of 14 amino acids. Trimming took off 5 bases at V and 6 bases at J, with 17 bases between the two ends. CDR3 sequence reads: CASRPSPQGDGYTF. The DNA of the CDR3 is TGTGCCAGCAGGCCATCCCCACAGGGAGATGGCTACACCTTC.

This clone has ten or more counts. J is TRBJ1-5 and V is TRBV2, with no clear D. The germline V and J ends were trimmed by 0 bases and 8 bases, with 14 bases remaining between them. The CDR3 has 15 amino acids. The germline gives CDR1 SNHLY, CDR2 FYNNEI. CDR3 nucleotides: TGTGCCAGCAGTGAAGCGTTGGCAGGCTATGAGCCCCAGCATTTT. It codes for CASSEALAGYEPQHF.

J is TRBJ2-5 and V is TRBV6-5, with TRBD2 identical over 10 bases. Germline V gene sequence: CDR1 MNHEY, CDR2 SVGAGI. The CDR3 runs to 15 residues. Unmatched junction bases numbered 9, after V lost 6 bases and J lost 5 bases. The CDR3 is CASRDPSGGRETQYF. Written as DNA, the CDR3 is TGTGCCAGCAGGGACCCTAGCGGGGGTCGCGAGACCCAGTACTTC.

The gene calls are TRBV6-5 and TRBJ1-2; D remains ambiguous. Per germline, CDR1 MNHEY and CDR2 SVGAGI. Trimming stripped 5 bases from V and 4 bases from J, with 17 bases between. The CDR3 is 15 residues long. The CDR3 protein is CASSNSYRTSYGYTF. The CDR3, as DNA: TGTGCCAGCAGTAACAGCTACCGGACCTCCTATGGCTACACCTTC.

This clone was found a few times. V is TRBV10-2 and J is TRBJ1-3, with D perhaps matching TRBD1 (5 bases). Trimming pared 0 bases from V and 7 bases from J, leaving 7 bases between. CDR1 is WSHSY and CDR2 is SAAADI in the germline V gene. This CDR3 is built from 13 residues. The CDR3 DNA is TGCGCCAGCAGTGAGTCGGAGGGGAACACCATATATTTT. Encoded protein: CASSESEGNTIYF.

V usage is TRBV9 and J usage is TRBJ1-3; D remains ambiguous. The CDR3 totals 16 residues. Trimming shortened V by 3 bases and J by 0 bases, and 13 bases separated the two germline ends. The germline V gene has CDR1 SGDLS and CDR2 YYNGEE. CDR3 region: CASSAQPGPSGNTIYF. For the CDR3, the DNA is TGTGCCAGCAGCGCACAACCAGGTCCCTCTGGAAACACCATATATTTT.

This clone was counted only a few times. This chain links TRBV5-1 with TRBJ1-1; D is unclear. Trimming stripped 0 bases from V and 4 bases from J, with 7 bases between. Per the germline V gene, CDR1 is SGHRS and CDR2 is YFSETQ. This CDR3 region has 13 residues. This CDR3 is CASSLGEGTEAFF. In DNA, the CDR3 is TGCGCCAGCAGCTTGGGGGAAGGCACTGAAGCTTTCTTT.

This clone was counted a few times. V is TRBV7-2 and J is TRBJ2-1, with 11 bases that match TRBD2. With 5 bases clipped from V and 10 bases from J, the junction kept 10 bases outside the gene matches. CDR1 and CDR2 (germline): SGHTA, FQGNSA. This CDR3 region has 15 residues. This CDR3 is CASSPHSGGVTEQFF. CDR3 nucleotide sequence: TGTGCCAGCAGCCCTCATAGCGGGGGGGTAACGGAGCAGTTCTTC.

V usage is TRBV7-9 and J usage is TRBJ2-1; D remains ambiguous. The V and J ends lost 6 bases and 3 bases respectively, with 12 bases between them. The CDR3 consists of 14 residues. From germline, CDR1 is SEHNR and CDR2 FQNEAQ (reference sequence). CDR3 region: CASSNSINYNEQFF. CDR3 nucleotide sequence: TGTGCCAGCAGTAACAGCATAAACTACAATGAGCAGTTCTTC. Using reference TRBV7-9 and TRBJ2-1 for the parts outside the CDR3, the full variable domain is DTGVSQNPRHKITKRGQNVTFRCDPISEHNRLYWYRQTLGQGPEFLTYFQNEAQLEKSRLLSDRFSAERPKGSFSTLEIQRTEQGDSAMYLCASSNSINYNEQFFGPGTRLTVL.

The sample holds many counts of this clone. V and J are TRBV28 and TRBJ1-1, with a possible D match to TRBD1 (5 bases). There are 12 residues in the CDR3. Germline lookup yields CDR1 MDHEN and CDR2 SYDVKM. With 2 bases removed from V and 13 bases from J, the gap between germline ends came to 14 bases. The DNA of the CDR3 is TGTGCCAGCAGTTTACACAAACAGAGGGGTTTCTTT. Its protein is CASSLHKQRGFF.

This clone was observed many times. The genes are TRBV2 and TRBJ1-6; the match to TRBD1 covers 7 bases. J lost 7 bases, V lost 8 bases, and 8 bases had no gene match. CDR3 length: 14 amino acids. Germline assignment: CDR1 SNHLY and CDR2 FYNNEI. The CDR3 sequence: CASRTGVGNSPLHF. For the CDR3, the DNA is TGTGCCAGCCGAACAGGGGTCGGGAATTCACCCCTCCACTTT. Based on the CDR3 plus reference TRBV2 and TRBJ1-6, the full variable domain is EPEVTQTPSHQVTQMGQEVILRCVPISNHLYFYWYRQILGQKVEFLVSFYNNEISEKSEIFDDQFSVERPDGSNFTLKIRSTKLEDSAMYFCASRTGVGNSPLHFGNGTRLTVT.

The CDR3 DNA reads TGTGCCAGCAGCGCGACAGGCTCCGAGACCCAGTACTTC. This gives the protein CASSATGSETQYF. V and J are TRBV9 and TRBJ2-5, with D perhaps matching TRBD1 (6 bases). CDR1 SGDLS and CDR2 YYNGEE come from the germline V gene. Trimming shortened V by 3 bases and J by 5 bases, and 11 bases separated the two germline ends. CDR3 size: 13 residues.

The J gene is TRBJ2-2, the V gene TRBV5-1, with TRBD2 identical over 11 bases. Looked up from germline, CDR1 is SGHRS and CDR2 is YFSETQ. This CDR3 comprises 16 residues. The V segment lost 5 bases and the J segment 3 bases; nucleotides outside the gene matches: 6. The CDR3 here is CASRPTSGGDTGELFF. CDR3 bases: TGCGCCAGCAGACCTACTAGCGGGGGCGACACCGGGGAGCTGTTTTTT.

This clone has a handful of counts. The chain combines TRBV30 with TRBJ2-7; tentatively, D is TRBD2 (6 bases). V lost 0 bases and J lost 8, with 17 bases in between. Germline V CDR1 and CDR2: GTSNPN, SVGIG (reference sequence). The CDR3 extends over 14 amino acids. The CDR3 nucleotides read TGTGCCTGGAGTGTACCAGCGGGCGGCAACCAGCAGTACTTC. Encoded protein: CAWSVPAGGNQQYF.